These 32 T cell receptor beta chains originate from one sample sequenced in a study of cytomegalovirus exposure and HLA in healthy donors. TCRdb's copy holds only in-frame clones and misses some; the assay was immunoSEQ multiplex PCR. The table records around 250,000 clones, nearly 90% of them present only once. The sequencing sample was made of PBMCs. Every receptor here comes from a woman aged 18-30 years in good health and CMV-seronegative.

V and J are TRBV28 and TRBJ2-7, with D tentatively TRBD2 (6 bases). The germline V gene encodes CDR1 MDHEN and CDR2 SYDVKM. The CDR3 runs to 14 residues. Between the trimmed V and J ends, which lost 4 bases and 1 base, there was a span of 11 bases. The CDR3 DNA is TGTGCCAGCAGTTACCGGGACTTTTCCTACGAGCAGTACGTC. It codes for CASSYRDFSYEQYV.

The V call is TRBV4-1, the J call TRBJ2-1; D may be TRBD1 (6 bases). This CDR3 is built from 15 residues. Germline values: CDR1 MGHRA, CDR2 YSYEKL. Trimming stripped 4 bases from V and 0 bases from J, with 10 bases between. The CDR3 sequence is CASSLVDSSYNEQFF. CDR3 in DNA: TGCGCCAGCAGCCTGGTGGACAGCTCCTACAATGAGCAGTTCTTC.

The chain carries TRBV10-3 and TRBJ2-7, with 7 bases identical to TRBD1. With V trimmed by 3 bases and J by 2 bases, 7 bases remained unmatched. In germline, CDR1 is ENHRY, CDR2 SYGVKD. This CDR3 contains 15 residues. CDR3 nucleotide sequence: TGTGCCATCAGTGAACCGGGACAGAGAACCTACGAGCAGTACTTC. Translation gives CAISEPGQRTYEQYF.

The sample holds a few counts of this clone. This chain links TRBV10-3 with TRBJ1-1, with D maybe TRBD1 (5 bases). Germline loops: CDR1 ENHRY, CDR2 SYGVKD. Trimming took off 6 bases at V and 4 bases at J, with 12 bases between the two ends. The length of the CDR3 is 13 residues. In DNA form, the CDR3 reads TGTGCCATCAGCAGCGCCGGGGGCACTGAAGCTTTCTTT. It translates to CAISSAGGTEAFF.

The chain combines TRBV10-3 with TRBJ1-1; D call uncertain. CDR3 size: 14 residues. The germline gives CDR1 ENHRY, CDR2 SYGVKD. Trimming took off 4 bases at V and 2 bases at J, with 11 bases between the two ends. DNA of the CDR3: TGTGCCATCAGTGGTTTCGGGGTCAACACTGAAGCTTTCTTT. It translates to CAISGFGVNTEAFF.

This clone was seen once. The chain has TRBV2 and TRBJ2-1, with TRBD2 identical over 13 bases. CDR1 SNHLY and CDR2 FYNNEI come from the germline V gene. CDR3 length equals 20 residues. Trimming at V came to 1 base and at J to 2 bases, leaving 11 bases not matched to a gene. This CDR3 is CASSEGLAGGKYRAYNEQFF. In nucleotides, the CDR3 is TGTGCCAGCAGTGAAGGACTAGCGGGGGGCAAGTATAGGGCCTACAATGAGCAGTTCTTC.

This rearrangement joins TRBV7-2 to TRBJ1-4; 7 bases are shared with TRBD1. This CDR3 spans 16 amino acids. Losses at the gene ends were 1 base for V and 7 bases for J; bases not matched to a gene: 9. Germline assignment: CDR1 SGHTA and CDR2 FQGNSA. CDR3 residues: CASSLETGVLREKLFF. DNA for the CDR3: TGTGCCAGCAGCTTAGAAACAGGGGTTCTCCGTGAAAAACTGTTTTTT. Combining the CDR3 with reference TRBV7-2 and TRBJ1-4 gives the whole variable domain GAGVSQSPSNKVTEKGKDVELRCDPISGHTALYWYRQSLGQGLEFLIYFQGNSAPDKSGLPSDRFSAERTGGSVSTLTIQRTQQEDSAVYLCASSLETGVLREKLFFGSGTQLSVL.

The chain employs TRBV11-2 and TRBJ1-1; maybe TRBD1 (6 bases). Looked up from germline, CDR1 is SGHAT and CDR2 is FQNNGV. Trimming pared 4 bases from V and 4 bases from J, leaving 10 bases between. This CDR3 is 13 amino acids long. The CDR3 bases are TGTGCCAGCAGCTCGACAGGCGCCACTGAAGCTTTCTTT. Translating it yields CASSSTGATEAFF.

The chain has TRBV7-9 and TRBJ2-1, with no clear D. The CDR3 spans 13 residues. With 5 bases removed from V and 7 bases from J, the gap between germline ends came to 12 bases. The V gene's germline CDR1 is SEHNR and CDR2 FQNEAQ (reference sequence). The CDR3, as DNA: TGTGCCAGCAGCCCTGAGCTCGTGAATGAGCAGTTCTTC. Translated, it gives CASSPELVNEQFF.

To note about this clone: The junction departs from the called germline gene at one end, perhaps through a read error. This chain joins TRBV7-7 and TRBJ1-1, with 7 nucleotides matching TRBD1. The CDR3 is 15 amino acids. CDR1 is SSHAT and CDR2 is FNYEAQ in the germline V gene (reference sequence). The CDR3 DNA reads as TGTGCTAGCACCTCAAATGACAGGGAGGACACTGAAGCTTTCTTT. Translating it yields CASTSNDREDTEAFF.

The chain uses TRBV29-1 and TRBJ1-1, with a tentative D call TRBD1 (5 bases). The V end was cut by 4 bases, the J end by 6 bases, with 15 bases between. The CDR3 contains 13 residues. CDR1 is SQVTM, CDR2 ANQGSEA, per germline. The CDR3 DNA follows: TGCAGCGTTGTCAGGGCCTTGGGTGCTGAAGCTTTCTTT. Its translation is CSVVRALGAEAFF.

This clone was recorded once. The V call is TRBV19, the J call TRBJ1-1; the D gene is possibly TRBD1 (6 bases). The CDR3 runs to 13 residues. Per the germline V gene, CDR1 is LNHDA and CDR2 is SQIVND (reference sequence). The ends were cut back, 6 bases at V and 3 bases at J, with 11 bases in the middle. The CDR3 DNA reads TGTGCCAGTAGGGCAAACAGGGACACTGAAGCTTTCTTT. This encodes CASRANRDTEAFF.

The chain uses TRBV7-8 and TRBJ1-5, with D perhaps TRBD1 (6 bases). This CDR3 is 18 amino acids long. V gave up 2 bases and J gave up 0 bases, with 17 bases separating them. Germline CDR1 and CDR2: SGHVS and FQNEAQ. CDR3 bases: TGTGCCAGCAGCTTATCGAGGGGGGGCCTATATAGCAATCAGCCCCAGCATTTT. Protein product: CASSLSRGGLYSNQPQHF.

The chain carries TRBV6-1 and TRBJ2-3, with 9 nucleotides matching TRBD2. Germline trimming cut 0 bases from V and 2 bases from J; bases unmatched to any gene: 3. The germline V gene has CDR1 MNHNS and CDR2 SASEGT. This CDR3 has 16 amino acids. CDR3 amino acids: CASSEAAGGHTDTQYF. DNA of the CDR3: TGTGCCAGCAGTGAAGCGGCGGGGGGGCACACAGATACGCAGTATTTT.

The chain joins TRBV7-8 to TRBJ2-6, with TRBD2 as a possible D gene (5 bases). The CDR3 sequence is 17 residues long. Germline V lookup: CDR1 SGHVS, CDR2 FQNEAQ. The V gene lost 0 bases and the J gene lost 2 bases, with 11 bases spanning the gap. CDR3 loop: CASSLARRVPGANVLTF. In DNA, the CDR3 is TGTGCCAGCAGCTTAGCGAGGCGGGTGCCTGGGGCCAACGTCCTGACTTTC.

The chain joins TRBV4-1 to TRBJ1-5; TRBD1 is a possible D gene (6 bases). Germline values: CDR1 MGHRA, CDR2 YSYEKL. V lost 4 bases and J 5 bases, leaving 21 bases between the germline ends. The CDR3 covers 17 residues. CDR3 protein: CASSLVPGHRADQPQHF. CDR3 nucleotides: TGCGCCAGCAGCCTCGTACCGGGACATCGAGCGGATCAGCCCCAGCATTTT.

The chain joins TRBV7-9 to TRBJ2-7, with D tentatively TRBD1 (6 bases). The ends were cut back, 1 base at V and 5 bases at J, with 9 bases in the middle. CDR1 and CDR2 from the germline V gene are SEHNR and FQNEAQ (reference sequence). This CDR3 has 13 residues. The CDR3 loop reads CASSLEWGHEQYV. In DNA, the CDR3 is TGTGCCAGCAGCTTAGAGTGGGGGCACGAGCAGTACGTC.

This rearrangement joins TRBV27 to TRBJ1-6, with TRBD1 matching 7 bases. Germline trimming cut 5 bases from V and 0 bases from J; bases unmatched to any gene: 7. CDR1 MNHEY and CDR2 SMNVEV come from the germline V gene (reference sequence). This CDR3 has 17 residues. The CDR3 bases are TGTGCCAGCAGTCTCCGACAGGGCCTCTCCTATAATTCACCCCTCCACTTT. Translation gives CASSLRQGLSYNSPLHF.

The chain carries TRBV18 and TRBJ1-4, with a tentative D call TRBD1 (6 bases). The CDR3 length is 13 residues. V lost 6 bases, J lost 8 bases, and 13 bases lay in between. Germline values: CDR1 KGHSH, CDR2 LQKENI. CDR3 in DNA: TGTGCCAGCTCCCCCACGGACAGAGAAAAACTGTTTTTT. It encodes CASSPTDREKLFF.

The chain combines TRBV5-1 with TRBJ2-2, with 9 bases lining up with TRBD1. J gave up 5 bases and V 3 bases, and 5 bases lay outside the gene matches. CDR1 is SGHRS, CDR2 YFSETQ, per germline. CDR3 size: 15 residues. The CDR3 here is CASSSTGGETGELFF. CDR3 coding DNA: TGCGCCAGCAGCTCAACAGGGGGCGAGACCGGGGAGCTGTTTTTT.

The CDR3 reads CASSQDLVGGTTHGEQFF. The CDR3 DNA is TGTGCCAGCAGCCAAGATCTTGTGGGGGGGACAACCCACGGTGAGCAGTTCTTC. The J gene is TRBJ2-1, the V gene TRBV4-2; weak D call: TRBD2 (7 bases). The CDR3 loop spans 18 amino acids. CDR1 LGHNA and CDR2 YNFKEQ come from the germline V gene. Trimming removed 0 bases at V and 9 bases at J, with 24 bases between.

This chain connects TRBV4-3 to TRBJ1-3, with D unclear. This CDR3 is 15 amino acids long. Germline V gene lookup returns CDR1 LGHNA and CDR2 YSLEER. Trimming removed 2 bases at V and 0 bases at J, with 8 bases between. The CDR3 here is CASSQTLSSGNTIYF. Written as DNA, the CDR3 is TGCGCCAGCAGCCAAACGTTGAGCTCTGGAAACACCATATATTTT.

J is TRBJ1-4 and V is TRBV28; no reliable D call. CDR3 length: 14 residues. Trimming removed 2 bases from V and 3 bases from J, with 7 bases in between. In germline, CDR1 is MDHEN, CDR2 SYDVKM. The CDR3 region has the DNA TGTGCCAGCAGTTTAGAGACTGCTAATGAAAAACTGTTTTTT. It codes for CASSLETANEKLFF.

In this sample, this clone turned up a few times. The rearrangement links TRBV7-2 to TRBJ1-6; D is undetermined. Trimming left V 6 bases short and J 0 bases short, with 15 bases between. The CDR3 is made up of 17 amino acids. The germline V gene has CDR1 SGHTA and CDR2 FQGNSA. The CDR3 DNA follows: TGTGCCAGCAGATTCCCCAGCGAGAGCTCCTATAATTCACCCCTCCACTTT. This gives the protein CASRFPSESSYNSPLHF.

This rearrangement joins TRBV4-3 to TRBJ2-1; 11 bases line up with TRBD1. The V segment lost 5 bases and the J segment 9 bases; nucleotides outside the gene matches: 9. This CDR3 is built from 15 residues. Germline assignment: CDR1 LGHNA and CDR2 YSLEER. As DNA, the CDR3 is TGCGCCAGCAGCTACCGGGACAGGGGGGCCAGTGAGCAGTTCTTC. Amino acids: CASSYRDRGASEQFF.

The gene calls are TRBV11-3 and TRBJ2-2, with a possible D match to TRBD1 (5 bases). Trimming shortened V by 5 bases and J by 2 bases, and 18 bases separated the two germline ends. This CDR3 region has 17 residues. Per germline, CDR1 SGHNT and CDR2 YENEEA. Here the CDR3 reads CASSAGVRTQNTGELFF. The CDR3 region has the DNA TGTGCCAGCAGCGCTGGGGTCCGGACACAAAACACCGGGGAGCTGTTTTTT.

This clone was observed a single time. The chain uses TRBV5-4 and TRBJ2-1; D not certain. Between the trimmed V and J ends, which lost 4 bases and 4 bases, there was a span of 15 bases. CDR3 length: 15 residues. Germline lookup yields CDR1 SGHNT and CDR2 YYREEE (reference sequence). The CDR3 DNA reads as TGTGCCAGCAGCCCCCGTACTCTTATATACAATGAGCAGTTCTTC. This codes for CASSPRTLIYNEQFF.

The V call is TRBV19, the J call TRBJ2-3; 7 bases line up with TRBD1. Germline V lookup: CDR1 LNHDA, CDR2 SQIVND (reference sequence). Germline trimming cut 6 bases from V and 1 base from J; bases unmatched to any gene: 7. The CDR3 contains 15 residues. The CDR3 region has the DNA TGTGCCAGTAGCCCACAGGGGCAGCGCACAGATACGCAGTATTTT. This sequence encodes CASSPQGQRTDTQYF.

This clone occurred once. This chain connects TRBV5-1 to TRBJ2-7, with 10 bases fitting TRBD1. The CDR3 has 16 residues. The trim removed 0 bases at V and 0 bases at J, leaving 3 bases unmatched. Germline lookup yields CDR1 SGHRS and CDR2 YFSETQ. CDR3 amino acids: CASSLEDRGISYEQYV. In nucleotides, the CDR3 is TGCGCCAGCAGCTTGGAGGACAGGGGGATCTCCTACGAGCAGTACGTC.

The rearrangement uses TRBV14 and TRBJ2-7; tentatively, D is TRBD1 (5 bases). From germline, CDR1 is SGHDN and CDR2 FVKESK. V dropped 4 bases and J dropped 3 bases, with 19 bases sitting between them. The CDR3 extends over 16 amino acids. The CDR3 region has the DNA TGTGCCAGCAGCCCGCACGGACAACTCCACAACTACGAGCAGTACTTC. This codes for CASSPHGQLHNYEQYF.

This chain connects TRBV2 to TRBJ2-5; a possible D gene is TRBD2 (5 bases). V was clipped by 3 bases and J by 5 bases, with 7 bases between them. Germline-derived CDR1 and CDR2 are SNHLY and FYNNEI. This CDR3 has 12 residues. CDR3 sequence: CASSEEVETQYF. CDR3 coding DNA: TGTGCCAGCAGTGAGGAGGTGGAGACCCAGTACTTC.

The V gene is TRBV6-1, the J gene TRBJ2-7; the D is unclear. CDR1 is MNHNS, CDR2 SASEGT, per germline. This CDR3 is 12 amino acids long. Deletions cut 2 bases from V and 4 bases from J, with 6 bases between. The CDR3 region has the DNA TGTGCCAGCAGTGAACGAGGTTACGAGCAGTACGTC. It encodes CASSERGYEQYV.